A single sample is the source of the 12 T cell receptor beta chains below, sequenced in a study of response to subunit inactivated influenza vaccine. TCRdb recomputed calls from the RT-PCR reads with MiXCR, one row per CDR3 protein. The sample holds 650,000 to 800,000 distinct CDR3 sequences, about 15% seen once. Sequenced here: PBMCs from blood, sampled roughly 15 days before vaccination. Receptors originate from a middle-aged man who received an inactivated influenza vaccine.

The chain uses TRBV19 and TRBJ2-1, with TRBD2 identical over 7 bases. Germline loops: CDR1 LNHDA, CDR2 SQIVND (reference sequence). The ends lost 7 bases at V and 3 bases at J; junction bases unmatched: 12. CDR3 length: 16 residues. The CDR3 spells CASTASGNSLYNEQFF. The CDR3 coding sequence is TGTGCCAGTACCGCTAGCGGAAATTCACTCTACAATGAGCAGTTCTTC.

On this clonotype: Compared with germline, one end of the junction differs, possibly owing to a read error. The CDR3: CSALTDLYGYIF. The CDR3 nucleotides are TGCAGCGCCCTGACAGATTTGTATGGCTACATCTTC. The J gene is TRBJ1-2, the V gene TRBV29-1, with a weak D call TRBD1 (5 bases). The germline gives CDR1 SQVTM, CDR2 ANQGSEA. The CDR3 sequence is 12 residues long.

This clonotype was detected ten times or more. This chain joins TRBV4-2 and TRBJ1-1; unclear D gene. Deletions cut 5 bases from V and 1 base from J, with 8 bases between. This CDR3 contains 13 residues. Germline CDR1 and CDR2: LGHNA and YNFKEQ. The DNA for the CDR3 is TGTGCCAGCAGCACCCACAAGAACACTGAAGCTTTCTTT. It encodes CASSTHKNTEAFF.

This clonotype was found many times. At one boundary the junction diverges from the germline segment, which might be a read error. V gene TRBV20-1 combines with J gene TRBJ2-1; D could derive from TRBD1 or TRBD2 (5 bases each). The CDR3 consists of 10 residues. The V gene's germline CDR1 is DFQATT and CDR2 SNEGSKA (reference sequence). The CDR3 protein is CSAKKGPSYF. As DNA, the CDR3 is TGCAGTGCCAAAAAGGGACCGAGCTACTTC.

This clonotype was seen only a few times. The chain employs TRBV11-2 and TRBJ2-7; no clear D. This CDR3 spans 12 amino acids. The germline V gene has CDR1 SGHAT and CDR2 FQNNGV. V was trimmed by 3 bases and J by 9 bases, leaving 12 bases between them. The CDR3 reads CASSLTPPGQYF. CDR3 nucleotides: TGTGCCAGCAGCTTGACACCTCCAGGGCAGTACTTC.

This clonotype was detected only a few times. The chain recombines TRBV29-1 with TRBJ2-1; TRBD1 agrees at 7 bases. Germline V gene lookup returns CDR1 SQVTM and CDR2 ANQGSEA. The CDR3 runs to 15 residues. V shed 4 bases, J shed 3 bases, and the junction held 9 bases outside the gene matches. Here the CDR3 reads CSVATGASLYNEQFF. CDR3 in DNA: TGCAGCGTTGCCACAGGGGCCTCCCTCTACAATGAGCAGTTCTTC.

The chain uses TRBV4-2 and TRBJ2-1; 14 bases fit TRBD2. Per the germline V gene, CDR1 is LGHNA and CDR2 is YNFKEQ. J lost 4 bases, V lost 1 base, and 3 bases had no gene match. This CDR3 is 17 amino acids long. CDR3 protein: CASSQGTSGGFYNEQFF. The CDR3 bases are TGTGCCAGCAGCCAAGGGACTAGCGGGGGGTTTTACAATGAGCAGTTCTTC.

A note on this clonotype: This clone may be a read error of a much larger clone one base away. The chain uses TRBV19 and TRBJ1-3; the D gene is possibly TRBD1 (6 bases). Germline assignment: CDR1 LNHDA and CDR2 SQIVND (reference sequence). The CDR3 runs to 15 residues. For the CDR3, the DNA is TGTGCCGGTAGTCCACGGACAGATCCTGGAAACACCATATATTTT. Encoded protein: CAGSPRTDPGNTIYF.

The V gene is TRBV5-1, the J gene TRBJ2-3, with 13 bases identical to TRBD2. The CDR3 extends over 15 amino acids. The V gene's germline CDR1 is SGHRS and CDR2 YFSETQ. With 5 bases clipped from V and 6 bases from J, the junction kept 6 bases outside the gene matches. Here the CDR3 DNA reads TGCGCCAGCAGGCGGACTAGCGGGAGCCGGGATACGCAGTATTTT. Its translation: CASRRTSGSRDTQYF. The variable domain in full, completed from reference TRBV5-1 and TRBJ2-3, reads KAGVTQTPRYLIKTRGQQVTLSCSPISGHRSVSWYQQTPGQGLQFLFEYFSETQRNKGNFPGRFSGRQFSNSRSEMNVSTLELGDSALYLCASRRTSGSRDTQYFGPGTRLTVL.

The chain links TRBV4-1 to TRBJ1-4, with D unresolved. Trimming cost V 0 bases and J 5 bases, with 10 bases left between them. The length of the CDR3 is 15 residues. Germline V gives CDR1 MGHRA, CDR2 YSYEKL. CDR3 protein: CASSQDISWNEKLFF. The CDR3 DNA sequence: TGCGCCAGCAGCCAAGATATCAGTTGGAATGAAAAACTGTTTTTT.

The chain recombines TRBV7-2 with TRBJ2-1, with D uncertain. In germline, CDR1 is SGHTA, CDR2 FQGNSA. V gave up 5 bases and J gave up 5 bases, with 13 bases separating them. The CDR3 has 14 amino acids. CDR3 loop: CASSKRALNNEQFF. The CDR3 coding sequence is TGTGCCAGCAGCAAGCGTGCCCTAAACAATGAGCAGTTCTTC.

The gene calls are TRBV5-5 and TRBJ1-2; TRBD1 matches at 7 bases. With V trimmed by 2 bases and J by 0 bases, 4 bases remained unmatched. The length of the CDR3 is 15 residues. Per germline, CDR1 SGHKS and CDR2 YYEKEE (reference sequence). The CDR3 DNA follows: TGTGCCAGCAGCTTCGGGACAGCAGCTAACTATGGCTACACCTTC. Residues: CASSFGTAANYGYTF. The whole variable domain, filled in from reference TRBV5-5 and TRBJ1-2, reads DAGVTQSPTHLIKTRGQQVTLRCSPISGHKSVSWYQQVLGQGPQFIFQYYEKEERGRGNFPDRFSARQFPNYSSELNVNALLLGDSALYLCASSFGTAANYGYTFGSGTRLTVV.